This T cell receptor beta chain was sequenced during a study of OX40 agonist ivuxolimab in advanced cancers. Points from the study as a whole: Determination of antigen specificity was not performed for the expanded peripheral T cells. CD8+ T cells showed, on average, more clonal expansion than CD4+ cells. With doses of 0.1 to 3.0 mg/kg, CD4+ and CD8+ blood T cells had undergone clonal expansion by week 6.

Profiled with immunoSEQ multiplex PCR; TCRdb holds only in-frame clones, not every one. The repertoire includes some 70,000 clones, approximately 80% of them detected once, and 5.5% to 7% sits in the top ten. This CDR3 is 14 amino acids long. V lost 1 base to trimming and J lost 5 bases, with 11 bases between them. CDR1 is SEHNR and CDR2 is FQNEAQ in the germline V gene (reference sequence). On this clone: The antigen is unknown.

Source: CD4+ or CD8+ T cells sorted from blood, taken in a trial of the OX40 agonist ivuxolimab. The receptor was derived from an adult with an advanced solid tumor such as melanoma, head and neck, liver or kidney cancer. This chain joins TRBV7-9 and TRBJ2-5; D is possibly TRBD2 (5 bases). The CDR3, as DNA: TGTGCCAGCAGCTTAGTCCTAGGCGGGGAGACCCAGTACTTC. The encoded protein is CASSLVLGGETQYF.